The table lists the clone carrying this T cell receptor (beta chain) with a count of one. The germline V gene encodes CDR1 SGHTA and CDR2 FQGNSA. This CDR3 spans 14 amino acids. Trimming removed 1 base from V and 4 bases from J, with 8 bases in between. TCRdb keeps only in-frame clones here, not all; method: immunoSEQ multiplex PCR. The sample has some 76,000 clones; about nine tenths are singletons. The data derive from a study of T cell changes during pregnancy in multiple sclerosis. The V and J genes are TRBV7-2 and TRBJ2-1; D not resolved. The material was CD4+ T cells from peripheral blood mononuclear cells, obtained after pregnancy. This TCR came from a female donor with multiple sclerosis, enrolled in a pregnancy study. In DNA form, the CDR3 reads TGTGCCAGCAGCTTAGATCCGTTTTACAATGAGCAGTTCTTC. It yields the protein CASSLDPFYNEQFF.